One and the same sample provided the 18 T cell receptor beta chains below, sequenced in a study of T cell responses to AZD1222 COVID-19 vaccine. Repertoires were generated with immunoSEQ multiplex PCR, while TCRdb's copy carries only in-frame clones and drops some. The repertoire includes some 120,000 clones, 90% of them detected once, and 7.2% sits in the top ten. Source: peripheral blood, taken on day 0 of AZD1222 vaccination. These receptors were collected from an adult in good health.

Comments on this clone: The junction does not match germline at one end; this may be a read error. DNA of the CDR3: TGTGCCAGCAGAACCGACGGTAATCGGCCCCAGCATTTT. Translating gives CASRTDGNRPQHF. The chain uses TRBV12-3 or TRBV12-4 and TRBJ1-5; D gene uncertain. This CDR3 spans 13 amino acids.

The chain joins TRBV15 to TRBJ1-2; D call uncertain. V lost 5 bases, J lost 4 bases, and 14 bases lay in between. This CDR3 is 14 amino acids long. From germline, CDR1 is LNHNV and CDR2 YYDKDF (reference sequence). In DNA, the CDR3 is TGTGCCACCAGCGAATCGGGCAGGCGCTATGGCTACACCTTC. As protein: CATSESGRRYGYTF.

This chain links TRBV29-1 with TRBJ2-7; unclear D gene. CDR3 length: 10 amino acids. V dropped 5 bases and J dropped 4 bases, with 6 bases sitting between them. Germline V gives CDR1 SQVTM, CDR2 ANQGSEA. CDR3 residues: CSVRDYEQYF. CDR3 in DNA: TGCAGCGTTCGAGATTACGAGCAGTACTTC.

The rearrangement joins TRBV7-2 to TRBJ2-2; D possibly corresponds to TRBD1 (6 bases). This CDR3 has 16 residues. V dropped 5 bases and J dropped 3 bases, with 16 bases sitting between them. Germline V gene lookup returns CDR1 SGHTA and CDR2 FQGNSA. The CDR3 here is CASSPRRQADTGELFF. In DNA, the CDR3 is TGTGCCAGCAGCCCGAGGCGACAGGCGGACACCGGGGAGCTGTTTTTT.

The J gene is TRBJ1-2, the V gene TRBV5-4; no definite D call. V gave up 0 bases and J gave up 8 bases, with 17 bases separating them. This CDR3 region has 15 residues. Germline assignment: CDR1 SGHNT and CDR2 YYREEE (reference sequence). The CDR3 sequence is CASSLGPEPSDGYTF. CDR3 nucleotide sequence: TGTGCCAGCAGCTTGGGTCCGGAGCCCTCCGACGGCTACACCTTC.

The J gene is TRBJ1-1, the V gene TRBV30, with a weak D call TRBD1 (5 bases). Trimming left V 4 bases short and J 1 base short, with 16 bases between. The germline V gene has CDR1 GTSNPN and CDR2 SVGIG (reference sequence). This CDR3 has 15 residues. The CDR3 protein is CAWISRDSRNTEAFF. Here the CDR3 DNA reads TGTGCCTGGATTTCCCGGGACTCAAGGAACACTGAAGCTTTCTTT.

The gene calls are TRBV14 and TRBJ2-7, with D possibly TRBD1 on 5 matching bases. Germline V lookup: CDR1 SGHDN, CDR2 FVKESK. Trimming stripped 3 bases from V and 3 bases from J, with 18 bases between. The CDR3 is 16 residues long. The CDR3 DNA sequence: TGTGCCAGCAGCCAGGAAAGACACCTAGGGGACTACGAGCAGTACTTC. It specifies CASSQERHLGDYEQYF.

In its sample, this clone was seen once. V usage is TRBV28 and J usage is TRBJ1-2, with D hard to call. V was cut by 8 bases and J by 4 bases, with 17 bases left in between. The CDR3 is 14 residues long. Germline V lookup: CDR1 MDHEN, CDR2 SYDVKM. This CDR3 is CASLRPSPGYGYTF. The DNA for the CDR3 is TGTGCCAGCCTACGGCCATCGCCGGGCTATGGCTACACCTTC.

The chain joins TRBV6-1 to TRBJ2-1; TRBD2 agrees at 14 bases. The CDR3 totals 19 residues. Germline V gene data show CDR1 as MNHNS and CDR2 as SASEGT. V lost 3 bases, J lost 0 bases, and 7 bases stayed unmatched. CDR3 nucleotides: TGTGCCAGCAGTGATGGGACTAGCGGGAGTCTTTTCTCCTACAATGAGCAGTTCTTC. Protein: CASSDGTSGSLFSYNEQFF.

The genes are TRBV11-3 and TRBJ2-1; 7 bases line up with TRBD2. The CDR3 is 16 amino acids. The germline V gene has CDR1 SGHNT and CDR2 YENEEA. The junction had 13 bases not matched to a gene; V was cut back by 5 bases and J by 6 bases. The chain's CDR3 is CASSVGTGTKSNEQFF. The CDR3, as DNA: TGTGCCAGCAGCGTAGGAACCGGGACTAAAAGCAATGAGCAGTTCTTC.

The J gene is TRBJ1-1, the V gene TRBV19, with 8 bases lining up with TRBD1. The CDR3 is 15 amino acids. The trim removed 1 base at V and 2 bases at J, leaving 3 bases unmatched. The germline V gene encodes CDR1 LNHDA and CDR2 SQIVND (reference sequence). The CDR3, as DNA: TGTGCCAGTAGTATAGTAGCAGGGGGCAACACTGAAGCTTTCTTT. As protein: CASSIVAGGNTEAFF.

The chain is built from TRBV4-1 and TRBJ2-7; 7 bases fit TRBD2. The CDR3 covers 13 residues. The V segment lost 1 base and the J segment 4 bases; nucleotides outside the gene matches: 1. CDR1 MGHRA and CDR2 YSYEKL come from the germline V gene. CDR3 protein: CASSQVGGYEQYF. The CDR3 region has the DNA TGCGCCAGCAGCCAAGTCGGGGGGTACGAGCAGTACTTC.

This clone was counted once. V is TRBV2 and J is TRBJ1-4; the D is unclear. Germline lookup yields CDR1 SNHLY and CDR2 FYNNEI. The CDR3 length is 14 residues. The V end lost 4 bases, the J end lost 4 bases, and 10 bases lay between the germline ends. The CDR3 loop is CASSGEYINEKLFF. The CDR3 nucleotides read TGTGCCAGCAGTGGAGAGTACATTAATGAAAAACTGTTTTTT.

The CDR3 loop is CASTRTGGADTQYF. CDR3 coding DNA: TGTGCCTCAACCCGGACAGGGGGCGCAGATACGCAGTATTTT. This chain links TRBV2 with TRBJ2-3; 11 bases are shared with TRBD1. CDR1 is SNHLY and CDR2 is FYNNEI in the germline V gene. CDR3 length equals 14 residues. The V and J ends lost 11 bases and 4 bases, in that order; junction bases with no gene match: 8.

The chain is built from TRBV4-1 and TRBJ2-1, with 8 positions matching TRBD1. Germline V gene sequence: CDR1 MGHRA, CDR2 YSYEKL. The CDR3 totals 15 residues. With 3 bases clipped from V and 8 bases from J, the junction kept 9 bases outside the gene matches. The CDR3 loop reads CASSHLKGQGYEQFF. The DNA of the CDR3 is TGCGCCAGCAGCCATCTTAAAGGACAGGGCTATGAGCAGTTCTTC.

This sequence joins TRBV11-2 and TRBJ2-1, with 13 bases identical to TRBD2. Looked up from germline, CDR1 is SGHAT and CDR2 is FQNNGV. The CDR3 is made up of 15 amino acids. After removal of 5 bases from V and 4 bases from J, the junction contained 2 bases not matched to a gene. The CDR3 region is CASSQGLAGYNEQFF. In DNA form, the CDR3 reads TGTGCCAGCAGCCAGGGACTAGCGGGATACAATGAGCAGTTCTTC.

The chain carries TRBV7-9 and TRBJ2-7; 12 positions agree with TRBD2. Germline V gives CDR1 SEHNR, CDR2 FQNEAQ (reference sequence). The CDR3 is made up of 14 amino acids. Trimming at V came to 3 bases and at J to 5 bases, leaving 2 bases not matched to a gene. DNA of the CDR3: TGTGCCAGCAGCTTCCTAGCGGGAGGGGACGAGCAGTACTTC. Protein: CASSFLAGGDEQYF.

CDR3 sequence (DNA): TGTGCCACCAGCAGAGGGCTGGGGACAGTGAACACTGAAGCTTTCTTT. Translation: CATSRGLGTVNTEAFF. The chain employs TRBV15 and TRBJ1-1, with 7 bases lining up with TRBD1. The germline V gene encodes CDR1 LNHNV and CDR2 YYDKDF (reference sequence). The V segment lost 1 base and the J segment 0 bases; nucleotides outside the gene matches: 5. The CDR3 runs to 16 residues.